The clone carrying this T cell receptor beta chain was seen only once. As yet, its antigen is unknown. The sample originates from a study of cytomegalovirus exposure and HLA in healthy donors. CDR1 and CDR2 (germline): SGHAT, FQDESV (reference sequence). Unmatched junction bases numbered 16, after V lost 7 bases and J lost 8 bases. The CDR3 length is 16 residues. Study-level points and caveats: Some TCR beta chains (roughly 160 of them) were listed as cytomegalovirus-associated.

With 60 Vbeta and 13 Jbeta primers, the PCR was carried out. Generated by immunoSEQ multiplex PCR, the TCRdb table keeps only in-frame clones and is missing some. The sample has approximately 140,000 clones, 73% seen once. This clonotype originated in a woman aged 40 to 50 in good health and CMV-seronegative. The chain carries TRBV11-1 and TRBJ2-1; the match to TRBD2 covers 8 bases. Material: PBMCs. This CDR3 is CASTQRARGGLDEQFF. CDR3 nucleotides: TGTGCCAGCACCCAAAGAGCCCGGGGGGGCCTCGATGAGCAGTTCTTC.